This is a list of T cell receptor beta chains from one sample in a study of T cells after yellow fever vaccination. MiXCR, applied by TCRdb to the 5' RACE reads, yields one record per CDR3 protein. Of 300,000 to 400,000 distinct CDR3 sequences in the sample, under 15% were seen once. Specimen: CD4+ T cells sorted from PBMCs, collected 15 days after the yellow fever booster vaccination. All receptors come from a man aged 18 to 30 who received the YFV17D yellow fever vaccine. CDR3s include the opening cysteine and the closing phenylalanine or tryptophan. D genes are given only for firm matches. Clone size is given for some rows only: seen once, a few or many times, or a class if the clone is expanded.

CASSSRTTGFNEKLFF,TRBJ1-4,TRBV27,.,16,.
CASSNREGTEAFF,TRBJ1-1,TRBV12-3/TRBV12-4,.,13,.
CASSPMAAYMNTEAFF,TRBJ1-1,TRBV18,.,16,.
CAIRLDRLDTEAFF,TRBJ1-1,TRBV10-3,.,14,.
CSVATSQWGASYGYTF,TRBJ1-2,TRBV29-1,.,16,many
CASSRGGSSGANVLTF,TRBJ2-6,TRBV12-3/TRBV12-4,.,16,.
CASSLGGLNTEAFF,TRBJ1-1,TRBV12-3/TRBV12-4,.,14,many
CASSYFSGNTEAFF,TRBJ1-1,TRBV6-6,.,14,few
CASSVPGQYTEAFF,TRBJ1-1,TRBV7-2,TRBD1,14,few
CASSSGQGMSYEQYF,TRBJ2-7,TRBV5-1,TRBD1,15,.
CSGDTSGGGDTQYF,TRBJ2-3,TRBV29-1,TRBD2,14,.
CASSLDSNGNTIYF,TRBJ1-3,TRBV5-1,.,14,.
CASSQEENTQYF,TRBJ2-3,TRBV5-1,.,12,.
CASSNAPSGGALETQYF,TRBJ2-5,TRBV7-2,TRBD2,17,few
CASSPGEKLFF,TRBJ1-4,TRBV18,.,11,.
CASSLRAKGDYTEAFF,TRBJ1-1,TRBV28,.,16,few
CASSLRTGGFEEQFF,TRBJ2-1,TRBV5-5,TRBD1,15,.
CSAREPGLMNTEAFF,TRBJ1-1,TRBV20-1,.,15,.
CASSFSRTETQYF,TRBJ2-5,TRBV7-2,.,13,.
CATSDLTSGLDTQYF,TRBJ2-3,TRBV24-1,TRBD2,15,few
CASSQTRGETQYF,TRBJ2-5,TRBV7-8,.,13,many